This paragraph covers one TCR beta chain sequence. Its antigen specificity is not known. No much larger clonotype is one base removed from it; base qualities were not supplied. This sample was included in a study of OX40 agonist ivuxolimab in advanced cancers. Looking at the study overall: Ivuxolimab was an agonistic, fully human IgG2 monoclonal antibody directed against OX40 (CD134), a costimulatory receptor. Intravenous ivuxolimab was administered to patients every 2 weeks at six dose levels: 0.01, 0.1, 0.3, 1.5, 3 and 10 mg/kg. Of the roughly 51 patients in dose escalation, about 20 had hepatocellular carcinoma, about 15 had melanoma, 9 had renal cell carcinoma and 9 had head and neck cancer. The dose-escalation cohort was over 70% male with a mean age of about 65 years, ranging from roughly 20 to 80. Patients were allowed to have had prior anti-PD-1, anti-PD-L1 or anti-CTLA-4 therapy, and approximately 39% of the dose-escalation patients had been treated with checkpoint inhibitors. Three dose-escalation patients achieved partial responses, one with hepatocellular carcinoma and two with cutaneous melanoma. The purpose of peripheral TCRbeta sequencing was to test whether ivuxolimab changed TCR sequence diversity and led to clonal T-cell expansion. The paper describes the monotherapy dose-escalation part (N of about 47 patients) of the phase I trial of ivuxolimab. The full study reports these points: In the 0.1-3.0 mg/kg groups, partial responders had among the lowest normalized peripheral clonal expansion, particularly in CD8+ T cells. The antigen specificity of the clonally expanded peripheral T cells was not determined. Low levels of normalized T-cell clonal expansion were also seen in some patients who did not respond. At doses from 0.1 to 3.0 mg/kg, clonal expansion was seen in both CD4+ and CD8+ blood T cells between baseline and week 6. After ivuxolimab, expanded clones were on average more numerous among CD8+ T cells than among CD4+ T cells.

Patients with a history of autoimmune disease or receiving systemic immunosuppression were excluded from the trial. Peripheral blood for TCR sequencing was collected from all dose cohorts at baseline, on cycle 4 day 1, and on cycle 7 day 1. Samples were obtained from an open-label, multicenter, first-in-human phase I dose-escalation trial of ivuxolimab. The trial enrolled adults with locally advanced or metastatic head and neck squamous cell, hepatocellular, melanoma or renal cell carcinoma. Before TCR sequencing, CD4+ T cells and CD8+ T cells were sorted from peripheral blood as separate populations. The CDR3 has 13 amino acids, counting the end cysteine and phenylalanine. Only the CDR3 region is kept as DNA, spanning 39 bases read in frame from base 1. V is cut by 0 bases and J by 2 bases, and the space between the germline ends is 5 bases. For CDR1 and CDR2, the germline V gene lists MNHEY and SVGAGI.

For sequencing of the TCRbeta CDR3 region, genomic DNA was extracted from the sorted cells. TCRbeta CDR3 regions were sequenced using the immunoSEQ Assay. In TCRdb, the immuneACCESS table is reduced to in-frame sequences with V and J assigned. These tables do not hold every clone; where another copy was compared, an unresolved V gene accounts for under half, and the others remain unexplained. The sample table lists around 56,000 clones, roughly 88% of them with a count of one. The ten largest clones capture approximately 10% of the sample. This receptor chain uses TRBV6-5 and TRBJ2-7; no confident D gene assignment can be made. This sequence originates from an adult with an advanced solid tumor such as melanoma, head and neck, liver or kidney cancer. The sequences come from CD4+ or CD8+ T cells sorted from blood, collected in a trial of the OX40 agonist ivuxolimab. The DNA sequence is given as TGTGCCAGCAGTTACTCGACCACCTACGAGCAGTACTTC. The translation is CASSYSTTYEQYF.